Below are 12 T cell receptor beta chains sequenced from a single sample in a study of T cell repertoires in cytomegalovirus infection. One entry per CDR3 protein, called by TCRdb with MiXCR from the reads. The data hold hundreds of thousands of distinct CDR3 sequences, with less than 40% observed a single time. Sequencing used PBMCs. These receptors were taken from a human donor in good health (CMV status not recorded). Some clones in this sample may be carry-over from other donors' samples.

The chain combines TRBV29-1 with TRBJ2-1; perhaps TRBD2 as D (5 bases). Per the germline V gene, CDR1 is SQVTM and CDR2 is ANQGSEA. CDR3 size: 12 residues. V was pared by 8 bases and J by 5 bases, with 13 bases between. The CDR3 loop reads CSPTAGNNEQFF. The CDR3 region has the DNA TGCAGCCCCACGGCGGGTAACAATGAGCAGTTCTTC.

The sample holds many counts of this clonotype. This sequence joins TRBV7-8 and TRBJ1-2; 8 bases line up with TRBD1. CDR3 length: 16 amino acids. Germline V gene lookup returns CDR1 SGHVS and CDR2 FQNEAQ. V lost 1 base, J lost 3 bases, and 7 bases stayed unmatched. CDR3 in DNA: TGTGCCAGCAGCTTAGGTACCCTGACAGGGGACTATGGCTACACCTTC. Its protein is CASSLGTLTGDYGYTF.

The V and J genes are TRBV19 and TRBJ1-5, with 8 bases fitting TRBD1. In germline, CDR1 is LNHDA, CDR2 SQIVND (reference sequence). The CDR3 is 15 amino acids. V dropped 6 bases and J dropped 5; count of bases not matched to a gene: 9. The DNA for the CDR3 is TGTGCCAGTAGGGTTAGTCAGGGGGCTCATCAGCCCCAGCATTTT. Amino acid sequence: CASRVSQGAHQPQHF.

There are a few counts of this clonotype. J is TRBJ2-7 and V is TRBV29-1; TRBD2 might be the D (5 bases). V was clipped by 7 bases and J by 5 bases, with 18 bases between them. This CDR3 comprises 13 residues. Germline loops: CDR1 SQVTM, CDR2 ANQGSEA. CDR3 nucleotides: TGCAGCGCCGCTTCCGGGGTTCGGGACGAGCAGTACTTC. The encoded protein is CSAASGVRDEQYF.

V and J are TRBV20-1 and TRBJ2-7; 7 bases line up with TRBD1. The CDR3 runs 15 residues. Germline V lookup: CDR1 DFQATT, CDR2 SNEGSKA (reference sequence). With 0 bases clipped from V and 2 bases from J, the junction kept 7 bases outside the gene matches. The CDR3 reads CSARDKQGLPYEQYF. As DNA, the CDR3 is TGCAGTGCTAGAGATAAACAGGGGTTACCCTACGAGCAGTACTTC.

The V gene is TRBV7-2, the J gene TRBJ2-3; TRBD2 is a possible D gene (5 bases). CDR1 and CDR2 from the germline V gene are SGHTA and FQGNSA. V dropped 2 bases and J dropped 0 bases, with 12 bases sitting between them. The CDR3 is made up of 16 amino acids. CDR3 coding DNA: TGTGCCAGCAGCTTAAGGCCGGGGAGTAGCACAGATACGCAGTATTTT. This translates into CASSLRPGSSTDTQYF.

There are a few counts of this clonotype. The chain recombines TRBV11-2 with TRBJ1-1; tentatively, D is TRBD1 (6 bases). Germline V gene sequence: CDR1 SGHAT, CDR2 FQNNGV. The CDR3 is 15 residues long. The V and J ends lost 1 base and 6 bases respectively, with 15 bases between them. CDR3 sequence reads: CASSLGRGLVPEAFF. CDR3 DNA sequence: TGTGCCAGCAGCTTAGGGAGGGGGTTGGTACCTGAAGCTTTCTTT.

The rearrangement uses TRBV29-1 and TRBJ1-2, with a tentative D call TRBD1 (5 bases). Germline CDR1 reads SQVTM; CDR2 reads ANQGSEA. Trimming cost V 7 bases and J 4 bases, with 16 bases left between them. The CDR3 has 13 residues. CDR3 sequence reads: CSARAGTAYGYTF. The CDR3 region has the DNA TGCAGCGCCCGAGCCGGGACGGCCTATGGCTACACCTTC.

This clonotype appeared a few times. The chain links TRBV7-8 to TRBJ2-5, with 9 positions matching TRBD1. Trimming at V came to 5 bases and at J to 5 bases, leaving 3 bases not matched to a gene. The CDR3 contains 13 residues. Germline V gene lookup returns CDR1 SGHVS and CDR2 FQNEAQ. CDR3 in amino acids: CASSKTGGETQYF. Written as DNA, the CDR3 is TGTGCCAGCAGCAAGACAGGGGGGGAGACCCAGTACTTC.

This chain connects TRBV6-6 to TRBJ1-2; D uncertain. CDR1 MNHNY and CDR2 SVGAGI come from the germline V gene (reference sequence). Trimming left V 4 bases short and J 6 bases short, with 12 bases between. This CDR3 has 13 residues. This CDR3 reads CASSSDGGNGYTF. CDR3 bases: TGTGCCAGCAGTTCGGACGGAGGAAATGGCTACACCTTC.

There are many counts of this clonotype. The chain recombines TRBV7-2 with TRBJ1-2; 11 bases fit TRBD1. Germline assignment: CDR1 SGHTA and CDR2 FQGNSA. The CDR3 contains 16 residues. Germline trimming cut 2 bases from V and 4 bases from J; bases unmatched to any gene: 6. The CDR3 spells CASSLSPGQGVYGYTF. CDR3 bases: TGTGCCAGCAGCTTATCCCCGGGACAGGGGGTCTATGGCTACACCTTC.

The rearrangement uses TRBV6-1 and TRBJ1-6, with D hard to call. Germline CDR1 MNHNS, CDR2 SASEGT. V was trimmed by 2 bases and J by 10 bases, leaving 12 bases between them. CDR3 size: 14 residues. The CDR3 bases are TGTGCCAGCAGTGAAACTGGGTTCGACTCACCCCTCCACTTT. Translating it yields CASSETGFDSPLHF.